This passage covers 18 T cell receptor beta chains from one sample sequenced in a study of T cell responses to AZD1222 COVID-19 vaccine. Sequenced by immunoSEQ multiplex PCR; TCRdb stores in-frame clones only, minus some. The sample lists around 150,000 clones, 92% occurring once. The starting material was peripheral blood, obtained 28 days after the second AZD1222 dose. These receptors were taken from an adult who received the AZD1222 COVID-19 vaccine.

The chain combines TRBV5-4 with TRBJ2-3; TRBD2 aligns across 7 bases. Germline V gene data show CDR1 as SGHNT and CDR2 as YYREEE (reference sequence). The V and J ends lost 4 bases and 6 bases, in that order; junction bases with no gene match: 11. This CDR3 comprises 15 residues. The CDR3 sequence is CASSPGTIGIDTQYF. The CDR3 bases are TGTGCCAGCAGCCCCGGGACTATCGGGATCGATACGCAGTATTTT. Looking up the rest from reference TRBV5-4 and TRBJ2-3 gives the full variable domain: ETGVTQSPTHLIKTRGQQVTLRCSSQSGHNTVSWYQQALGQGPQFIFQYYREEENGRGNFPPRFSGLQFPNYSSELNVNALELDDSALYLCASSPGTIGIDTQYFGPGTRLTVL.

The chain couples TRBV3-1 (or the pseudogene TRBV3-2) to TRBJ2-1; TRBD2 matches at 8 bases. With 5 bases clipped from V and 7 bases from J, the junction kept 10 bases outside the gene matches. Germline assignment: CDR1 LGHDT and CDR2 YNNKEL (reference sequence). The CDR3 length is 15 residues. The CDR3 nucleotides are TGTGCCAGCAGCAAGCCGGGACTAGTTAAAAATGAGCAGTTCTTC. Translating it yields CASSKPGLVKNEQFF.

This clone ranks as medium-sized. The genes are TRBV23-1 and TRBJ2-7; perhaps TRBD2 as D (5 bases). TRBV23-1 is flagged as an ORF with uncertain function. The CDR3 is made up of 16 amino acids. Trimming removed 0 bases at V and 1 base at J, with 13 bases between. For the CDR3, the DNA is TGCGCCAGCAGTCAATCGGGCGGGTTAAAGTCCTACGAGCAGTACTTC. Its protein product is CASSQSGGLKSYEQYF.

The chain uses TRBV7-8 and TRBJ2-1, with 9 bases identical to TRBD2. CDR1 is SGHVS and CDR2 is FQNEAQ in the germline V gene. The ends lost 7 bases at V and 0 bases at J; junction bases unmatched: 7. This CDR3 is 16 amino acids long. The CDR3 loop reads CASNPWREGSYNEQFF. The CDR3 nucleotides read TGTGCCAGCAACCCTTGGCGGGAGGGCTCCTACAATGAGCAGTTCTTC.

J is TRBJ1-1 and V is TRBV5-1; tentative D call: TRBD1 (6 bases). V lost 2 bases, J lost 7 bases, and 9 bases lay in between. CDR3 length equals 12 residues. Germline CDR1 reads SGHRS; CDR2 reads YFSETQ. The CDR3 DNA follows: TGCGCCAGCAGCTTACAACAGGGTGAAGCTTTCTTT. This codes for CASSLQQGEAFF.

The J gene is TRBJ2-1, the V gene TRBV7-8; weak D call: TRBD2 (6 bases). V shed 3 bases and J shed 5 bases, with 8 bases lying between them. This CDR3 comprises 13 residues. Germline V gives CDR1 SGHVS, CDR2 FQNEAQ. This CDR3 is CASSLLAHNEQFF. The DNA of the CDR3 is TGTGCCAGCAGCTTGCTAGCGCACAATGAGCAGTTCTTC.

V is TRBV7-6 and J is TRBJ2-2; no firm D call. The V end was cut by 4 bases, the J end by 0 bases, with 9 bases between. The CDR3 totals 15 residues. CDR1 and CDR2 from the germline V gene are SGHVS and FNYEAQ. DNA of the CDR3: TGTGCCAGCAGCTCTCGGACGGCGAACACCGGGGAGCTGTTTTTT. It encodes CASSSRTANTGELFF.

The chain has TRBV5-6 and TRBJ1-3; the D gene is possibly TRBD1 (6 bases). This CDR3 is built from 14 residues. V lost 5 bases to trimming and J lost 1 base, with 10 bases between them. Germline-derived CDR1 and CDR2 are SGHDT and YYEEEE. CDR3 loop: CASRGTNSGNTIYF. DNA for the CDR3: TGTGCCAGCAGGGGGACAAATTCTGGAAACACCATATATTTT.

For the CDR3, the DNA is TGTGCCAGCAGTACAGGGTGGGAGCAGTACTTC. Amino acid sequence: CASSTGWEQYF. The chain recombines TRBV5-8 with TRBJ2-7, with D perhaps TRBD1 (6 bases). The germline gives CDR1 SGHTS, CDR2 YDEGEE. Trimming pared 5 bases from V and 7 bases from J, leaving 10 bases between. This CDR3 region has 11 residues.

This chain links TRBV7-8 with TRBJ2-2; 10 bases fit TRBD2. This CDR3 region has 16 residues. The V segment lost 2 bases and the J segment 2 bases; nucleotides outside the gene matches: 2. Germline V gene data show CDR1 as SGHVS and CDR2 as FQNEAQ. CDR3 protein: CASSLSGRVNTGELFF. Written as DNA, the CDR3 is TGTGCCAGCAGCTTAAGCGGGAGGGTAAACACCGGGGAGCTGTTTTTT.

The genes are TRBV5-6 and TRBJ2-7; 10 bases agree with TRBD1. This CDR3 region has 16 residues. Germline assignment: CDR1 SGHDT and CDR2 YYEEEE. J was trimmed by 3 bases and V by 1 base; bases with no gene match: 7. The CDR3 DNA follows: TGTGCCAGCAGCTTGTCCGGGACAGGGGTATACTACGAGCAGTACTTC. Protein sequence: CASSLSGTGVYYEQYF.

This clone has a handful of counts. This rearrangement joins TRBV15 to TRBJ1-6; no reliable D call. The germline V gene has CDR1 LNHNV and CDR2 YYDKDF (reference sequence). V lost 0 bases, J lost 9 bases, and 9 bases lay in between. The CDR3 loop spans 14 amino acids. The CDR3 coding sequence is TGTGCCACCAGCAGAGATACGGGGTTTTCACCCCTCCACTTT. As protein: CATSRDTGFSPLHF.

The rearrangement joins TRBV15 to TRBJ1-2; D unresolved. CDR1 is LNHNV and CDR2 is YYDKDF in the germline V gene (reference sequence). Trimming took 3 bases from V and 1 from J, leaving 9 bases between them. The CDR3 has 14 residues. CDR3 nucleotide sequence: TGTGCCACCAGCAGTACCCGACTTAACTATGGCTACACCTTC. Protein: CATSSTRLNYGYTF.

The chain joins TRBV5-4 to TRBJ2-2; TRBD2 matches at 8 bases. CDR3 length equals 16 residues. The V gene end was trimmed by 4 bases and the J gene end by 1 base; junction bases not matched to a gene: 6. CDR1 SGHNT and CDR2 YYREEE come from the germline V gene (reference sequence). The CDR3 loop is CASSILAARNTGELFF. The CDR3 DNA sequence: TGTGCCAGCAGCATACTAGCGGCCAGGAACACCGGGGAGCTGTTTTTT.

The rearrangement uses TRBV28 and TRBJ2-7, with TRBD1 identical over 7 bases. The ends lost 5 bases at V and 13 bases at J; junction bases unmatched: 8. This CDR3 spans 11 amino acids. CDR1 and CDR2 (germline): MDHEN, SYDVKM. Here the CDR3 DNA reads TGTGCCAGCAGTATTAGGGACAGCCCTTACTTC. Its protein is CASSIRDSPYF.

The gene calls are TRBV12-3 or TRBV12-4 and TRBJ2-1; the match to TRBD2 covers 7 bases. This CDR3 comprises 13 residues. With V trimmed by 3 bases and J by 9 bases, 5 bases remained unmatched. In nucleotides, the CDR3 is TGTGCCAGCAGTTTTTTGACTAGCTTTGAGCAGTTCTTC. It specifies CASSFLTSFEQFF.

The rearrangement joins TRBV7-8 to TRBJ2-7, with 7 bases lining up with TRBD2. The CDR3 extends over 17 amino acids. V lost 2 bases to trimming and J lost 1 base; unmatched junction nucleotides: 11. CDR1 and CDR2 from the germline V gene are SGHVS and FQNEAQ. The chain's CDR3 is CASSLRALREWSYEQYF. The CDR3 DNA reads TGTGCCAGCAGCTTAAGAGCACTGCGGGAGTGGTCCTACGAGCAGTACTTC.

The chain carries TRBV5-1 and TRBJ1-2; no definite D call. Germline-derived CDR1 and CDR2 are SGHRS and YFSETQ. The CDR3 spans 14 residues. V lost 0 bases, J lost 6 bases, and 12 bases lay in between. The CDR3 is CASSLGQTGDGYTF. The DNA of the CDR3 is TGCGCCAGCAGCTTGGGTCAAACTGGGGATGGCTACACCTTC.